A single sample is the source of the 23 T cell receptor beta chains below, sequenced in a study of T cell responses to AZD1222 COVID-19 vaccine. The protocol was immunoSEQ multiplex PCR, while the TCRdb copy is restricted to in-frame clones and leaves out a portion. The profile shows roughly 100,000 clones, roughly 90% of them singletons. The material was peripheral blood, obtained on day 0 of AZD1222 vaccination. Receptor source: an adult in good health.

The rearrangement uses TRBV19 and TRBJ2-2; 8 nucleotides line up with TRBD1. Germline-derived CDR1 and CDR2 are LNHDA and SQIVND (reference sequence). V shed 5 bases, J shed 7 bases, and the junction held 6 bases outside the gene matches. The CDR3 is 14 residues long. CDR3 region: CASSGQGFHGELFF. The CDR3, as DNA: TGTGCCAGTAGTGGACAGGGCTTTCACGGGGAGCTGTTTTTT.

This sequence joins TRBV19 and TRBJ1-5, with D possibly being TRBD1 (5 bases). The CDR3 has 17 amino acids. Trimming cost V 4 bases and J 0 bases, with 16 bases left between them. The V gene's germline CDR1 is LNHDA and CDR2 SQIVND (reference sequence). The CDR3 sequence: CASSTPRWGDSNQPQHF. DNA of the CDR3: TGTGCCAGTAGTACCCCAAGGTGGGGGGATAGCAATCAGCCCCAGCATTTT. Complete variable domain (other parts from reference TRBV19 and TRBJ1-5): DGGITQSPKYLFRKEGQNVTLSCEQNLNHDAMYWYRQDPGQGLRLIYYSQIVNDFQKGDIAEGYSVSREKKESFPLTVTSAQKNPTAFYLCASSTPRWGDSNQPQHFGDGTRLSIL.

The chain employs TRBV5-4 and TRBJ1-2; 8 bases map to TRBD1. V was clipped by 0 bases and J by 3 bases; unmatched bases: 4. From germline, CDR1 is SGHNT and CDR2 YYREEE (reference sequence). This CDR3 has 15 amino acids. The CDR3 sequence is CASSLGQGKDYGYTF. The CDR3 DNA is TGTGCCAGCAGCTTGGGACAGGGGAAGGACTATGGCTACACCTTC.

The chain uses TRBV14 and TRBJ1-5; D is unresolved. Trimming stripped 1 base from V and 3 bases from J, with 4 bases between. Germline loops: CDR1 SGHDN, CDR2 FVKESK. The CDR3 runs 13 residues. DNA for the CDR3: TGTGCCAGCAGCCAAGCTGTCAATCAGCCCCAGCATTTT. Its translation is CASSQAVNQPQHF.

V is TRBV5-1 and J is TRBJ2-7, with TRBD1 matching 7 bases. The germline V gene has CDR1 SGHRS and CDR2 YFSETQ. V dropped 0 bases and J dropped 3; count of bases not matched to a gene: 6. The CDR3 length is 15 residues. The CDR3 bases are TGCGCCAGCAGCTTGGACGACAGGGCTTACTACGAGCAGTACTTC. Encoded protein: CASSLDDRAYYEQYF. Supplemented by reference TRBV5-1 and TRBJ2-7, the full variable domain reads KAGVTQTPRYLIKTRGQQVTLSCSPISGHRSVSWYQQTPGQGLQFLFEYFSETQRNKGNFPGRFSGRQFSNSRSEMNVSTLELGDSALYLCASSLDDRAYYEQYFGPGTRLTVT.

Only a few counts were recorded for this clone. The chain links TRBV9 to TRBJ2-2, with TRBD2 identical over 9 bases. The CDR3 has 18 residues. J lost 2 bases, V lost 3 bases, and 11 bases had no gene match. Per germline, CDR1 SGDLS and CDR2 YYNGEE. In nucleotides, the CDR3 is TGTGCCAGCAGCGGAACCATCGGGACTAGCTTAAACACCGGGGAGCTGTTTTTT. Its protein is CASSGTIGTSLNTGELFF.

The V gene is TRBV6-5, the J gene TRBJ2-2; D is possibly TRBD1 or TRBD2 (6 bases each). There are 14 residues in the CDR3. The germline V and J ends were trimmed by 5 bases and 6 bases, with 13 bases remaining between them. The germline CDR1 and CDR2 sequences are MNHEY and SVGAGI. The CDR3 nucleotides read TGTGCCAGCAGTCCCCGGGGGCCCCCCGGGGAGCTGTTTTTT. Protein: CASSPRGPPGELFF.

The rearrangement links TRBV7-3 to TRBJ2-1, with D possibly TRBD2 on 6 matching bases. The V gene's germline CDR1 is SGHTA and CDR2 FQGTGA. CDR3 length: 15 amino acids. V was trimmed by 5 bases and J by 10 bases, leaving 21 bases between them. In nucleotides, the CDR3 is TGTGCCAGCAGCCAGGGCCGAAACCACGCGGGAGAGCAGTTCTTC. Translation: CASSQGRNHAGEQFF. Based on the CDR3 plus reference TRBV7-3 and TRBJ2-1, the full variable domain is GAGVSQTPSNKVTEKGKYVELRCDPISGHTALYWYRQSLGQGPEFLIYFQGTGAADDSGLPNDRFFAVRPEGSVSTLKIQRTERGDSAVYLCASSQGRNHAGEQFFGPGTRLTVL.

V usage is TRBV27 and J usage is TRBJ2-2, with TRBD2 matching over 7 bases. The CDR3 loop spans 14 amino acids. With 4 bases clipped from V and 4 bases from J, the junction kept 3 bases outside the gene matches. Germline V gives CDR1 MNHEY, CDR2 SMNVEV (reference sequence). This chain's CDR3 is CASSSLAATGELFF. CDR3 sequence (DNA): TGTGCCAGCAGTTCCCTAGCGGCCACCGGGGAGCTGTTTTTT.

CDR3 in DNA: TGTGCCAGCAGCCGGAAGGTGAACACTGAAGCTTTCTTT. Protein: CASSRKVNTEAFF. The V call is TRBV3-1 (or the pseudogene TRBV3-2), the J call TRBJ1-1; D gene uncertain. The CDR3 sequence is 13 residues long. From germline, CDR1 is LGHDT and CDR2 YNNKEL (reference sequence). V was cut by 4 bases and J by 0 bases, with 6 bases left in between.

This chain joins TRBV5-4 and TRBJ2-2; 7 bases align to TRBD2. The germline V gene encodes CDR1 SGHNT and CDR2 YYREEE (reference sequence). CDR3 length: 16 residues. The V segment lost 4 bases and the J segment 0 bases; nucleotides outside the gene matches: 6. CDR3 bases: TGTGCCAGCAGCAGGAGCGGGGACCCGAACACCGGGGAGCTGTTTTTT. Protein product: CASSRSGDPNTGELFF.

This clone occurred a few times. The chain recombines TRBV10-2 with TRBJ1-4; maybe TRBD1 (5 bases). The CDR3 runs to 15 residues. In germline, CDR1 is WSHSY, CDR2 SAAADI. V was pared by 4 bases and J by 3 bases, with 12 bases between. This CDR3 reads CASSVTGGANEKLFF. In nucleotides, the CDR3 is TGCGCCAGCAGTGTTACAGGAGGCGCTAATGAAAAACTGTTTTTT.

This sequence joins TRBV5-8 and TRBJ2-7, with TRBD2 as a possible D gene (6 bases). The V end was cut by 1 base, the J end by 12 bases, with 11 bases between. Germline V gives CDR1 SGHTS, CDR2 YDEGEE. The CDR3 contains 11 residues. The CDR3 nucleotides read TGTGCCAGCAGCTTGATGGGGGGTCCGTACTTC. Translating it yields CASSLMGGPYF.

In this sample, this clone turned up once. Other DNA sequences in the sample encode the same CDR3. V gene TRBV5-1 combines with J gene TRBJ1-2; D not resolved. Germline assignment: CDR1 SGHRS and CDR2 YFSETQ. The CDR3 consists of 12 residues. The V and J ends lost 7 bases and 0 bases respectively, with 7 bases between them. CDR3 sequence (DNA): TGCGCCAGCCGTGGGGCTAACTATGGCTACACCTTC. Translating gives CASRGANYGYTF.

The chain employs TRBV2 and TRBJ2-1; 9 bases agree with TRBD2. The CDR3 spans 17 residues. V was clipped by 3 bases and J by 8 bases; unmatched bases: 14. CDR1 and CDR2 (germline): SNHLY, FYNNEI. DNA of the CDR3: TGTGCCAGCAGTGAGATTAATAGCGGGGGATTTGCCGATGAGCAGTTCTTC. Protein product: CASSEINSGGFADEQFF.

The V call is TRBV7-9, the J call TRBJ2-2; D is uncertain. Germline V gene sequence: CDR1 SEHNR, CDR2 FQNEAQ (reference sequence). The V end lost 5 bases, the J end lost 0 bases, and 7 bases lay between the germline ends. This CDR3 region has 14 residues. The CDR3, as DNA: TGTGCCAGCAGCCCATGGACGAACACCGGGGAGCTGTTTTTT. Protein product: CASSPWTNTGELFF.

The chain combines TRBV4-1 with TRBJ2-5; the match to TRBD2 covers 10 bases. After removal of 4 bases from V and 1 base from J, the junction contained 12 bases not matched to a gene. The germline gives CDR1 MGHRA, CDR2 YSYEKL. The CDR3 totals 18 residues. CDR3 DNA sequence: TGCGCCAGCAGCCTCCTGGGGGCTAGCGGGGGCATCCAAGAGACCCAGTACTTC. It codes for CASSLLGASGGIQETQYF.

The V gene is TRBV7-8, the J gene TRBJ2-1, with 8 bases identical to TRBD2. The CDR3 runs 17 residues. Germline lookup yields CDR1 SGHVS and CDR2 FQNEAQ. V lost 2 bases to trimming and J lost 7 bases; unmatched junction nucleotides: 13. In nucleotides, the CDR3 is TGTGCCAGCAGCTTACGGATTCGGGAGGGCCTGGAAAATGAGCAGTTCTTC. This gives the protein CASSLRIREGLENEQFF.

The gene calls are TRBV9 and TRBJ2-5; 12 bases are shared with TRBD2. Germline CDR1 SGDLS, CDR2 YYNGEE. The trim removed 0 bases at V and 5 bases at J, leaving 17 bases unmatched. The CDR3 sequence is 20 residues long. CDR3 region: CASSVVSDWTSGVGIETQYF. The CDR3 DNA reads as TGTGCCAGCAGCGTAGTAAGCGATTGGACTAGCGGGGTAGGGATTGAGACCCAGTACTTC.

The chain combines TRBV28 with TRBJ1-1; the D is unclear. The CDR3 covers 13 residues. The germline V gene encodes CDR1 MDHEN and CDR2 SYDVKM. Trimming shortened V by 6 bases and J by 5 bases, and 13 bases separated the two germline ends. CDR3 residues: CASSLGGRTEAFF. The CDR3, as DNA: TGTGCCAGCAGCCTCGGAGGGAGGACTGAAGCTTTCTTT.

The chain carries TRBV6-5 and TRBJ2-7; D is unresolved. Trimming took 4 bases from V and 0 from J, leaving 7 bases between them. The CDR3 is 13 residues long. Germline CDR1 MNHEY, CDR2 SVGAGI. DNA for the CDR3: TGTGCCAGCAGTTGGCAGAGCTCCTACGAGCAGTACTTC. Residues: CASSWQSSYEQYF.

The genes are TRBV5-6 and TRBJ1-5; a possible D gene is TRBD1 (6 bases). Germline CDR1 SGHDT, CDR2 YYEEEE. The CDR3 is 14 residues long. Trimming removed 3 bases from V and 1 base from J, with 8 bases in between. CDR3 bases: TGTGCCAGCAGCTGGGGGCAGAGCAATCAGCCCCAGCATTTT. Translating it yields CASSWGQSNQPQHF.

V is TRBV19 and J is TRBJ2-7; 9 bases map to TRBD2. There are 14 residues in the CDR3. The V segment lost 8 bases and the J segment 3 bases; nucleotides outside the gene matches: 8. In germline, CDR1 is LNHDA, CDR2 SQIVND (reference sequence). The CDR3 DNA reads as TGTGCCAGTTCGTTAACTAGCGGGTTCTACGAGCAGTACTTC. This encodes CASSLTSGFYEQYF.